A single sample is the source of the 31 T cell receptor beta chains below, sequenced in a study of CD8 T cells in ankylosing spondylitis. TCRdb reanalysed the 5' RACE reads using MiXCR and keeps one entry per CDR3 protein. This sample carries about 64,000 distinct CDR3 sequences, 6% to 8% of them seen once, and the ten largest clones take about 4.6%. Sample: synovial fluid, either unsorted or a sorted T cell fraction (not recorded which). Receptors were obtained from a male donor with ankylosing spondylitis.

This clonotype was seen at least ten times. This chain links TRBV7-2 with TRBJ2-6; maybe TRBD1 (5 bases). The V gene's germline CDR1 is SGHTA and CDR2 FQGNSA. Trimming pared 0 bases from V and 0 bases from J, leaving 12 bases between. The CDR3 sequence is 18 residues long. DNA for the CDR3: TGTGCCAGCAGCTTAGCGAGAGACAGCAGCTCTGGGGCCAACGTCCTGACTTTC. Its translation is CASSLARDSSSGANVLTF.

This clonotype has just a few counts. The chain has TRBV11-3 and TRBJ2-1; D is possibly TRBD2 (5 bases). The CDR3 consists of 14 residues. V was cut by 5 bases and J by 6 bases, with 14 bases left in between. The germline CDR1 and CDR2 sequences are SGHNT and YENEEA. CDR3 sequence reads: CASSRAGLSNEQFF. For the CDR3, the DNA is TGTGCCAGCAGCCGTGCCGGACTCTCCAATGAGCAGTTCTTC.

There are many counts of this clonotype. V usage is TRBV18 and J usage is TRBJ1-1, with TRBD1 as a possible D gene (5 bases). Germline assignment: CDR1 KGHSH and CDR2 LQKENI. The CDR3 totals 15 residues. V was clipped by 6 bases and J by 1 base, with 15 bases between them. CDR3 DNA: TGTGCCAGCTCTCTATCAGGGTTGTGGAACACTGAAGCTTTCTTT. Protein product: CASSLSGLWNTEAFF.

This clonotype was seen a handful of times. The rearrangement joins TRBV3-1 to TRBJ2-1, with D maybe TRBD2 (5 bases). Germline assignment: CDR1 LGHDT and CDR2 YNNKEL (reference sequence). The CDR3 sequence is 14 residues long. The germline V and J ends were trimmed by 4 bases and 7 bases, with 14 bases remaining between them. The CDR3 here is CASSPRGARNEQFF. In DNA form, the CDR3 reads TGTGCCAGCAGCCCCCGGGGAGCTCGGAATGAGCAGTTCTTC.

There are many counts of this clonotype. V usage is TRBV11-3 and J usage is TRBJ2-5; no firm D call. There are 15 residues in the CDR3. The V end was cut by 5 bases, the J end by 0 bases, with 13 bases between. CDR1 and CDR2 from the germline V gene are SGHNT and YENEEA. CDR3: CASSPGEVHQETQYF. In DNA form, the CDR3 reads TGTGCCAGCAGCCCAGGAGAGGTTCACCAAGAGACCCAGTACTTC.

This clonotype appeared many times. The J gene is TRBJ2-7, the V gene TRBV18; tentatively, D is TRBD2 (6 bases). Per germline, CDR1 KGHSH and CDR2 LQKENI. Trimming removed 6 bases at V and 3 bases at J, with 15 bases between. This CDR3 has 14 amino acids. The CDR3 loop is CASSPSLGGYEQYF. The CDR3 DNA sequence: TGTGCCAGCTCCCCGTCATTGGGGGGCTACGAGCAGTACTTC.

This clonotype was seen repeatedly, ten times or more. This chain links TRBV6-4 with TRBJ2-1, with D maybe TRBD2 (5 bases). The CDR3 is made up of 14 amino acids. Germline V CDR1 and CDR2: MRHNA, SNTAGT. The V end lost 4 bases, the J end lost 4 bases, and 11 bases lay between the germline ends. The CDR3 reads CASSVGGRYNEQFF. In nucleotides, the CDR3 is TGTGCCAGCAGTGTTGGAGGAAGATACAATGAGCAGTTCTTC.

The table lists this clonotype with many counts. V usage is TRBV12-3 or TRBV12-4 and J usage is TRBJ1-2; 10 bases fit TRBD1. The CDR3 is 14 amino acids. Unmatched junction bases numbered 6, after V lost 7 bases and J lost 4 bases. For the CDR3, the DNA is TGTGCCAGCACCCGGGACAGGGGAACCTATGGCTACACCTTC. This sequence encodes CASTRDRGTYGYTF.

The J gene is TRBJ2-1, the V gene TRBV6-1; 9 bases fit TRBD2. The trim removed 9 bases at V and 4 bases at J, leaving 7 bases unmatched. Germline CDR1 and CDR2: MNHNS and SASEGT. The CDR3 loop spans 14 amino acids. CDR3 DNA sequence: TGTGCCAGTCATAGCGGGAGTCTATACAATGAGCAGTTCTTC. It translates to CASHSGSLYNEQFF.

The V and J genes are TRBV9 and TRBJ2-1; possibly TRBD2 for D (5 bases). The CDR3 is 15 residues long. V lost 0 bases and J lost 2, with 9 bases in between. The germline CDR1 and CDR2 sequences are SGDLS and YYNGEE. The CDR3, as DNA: TGTGCCAGCAGCGTAGGCGGGCCAACCTACAATGAGCAGTTCTTC. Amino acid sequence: CASSVGGPTYNEQFF.

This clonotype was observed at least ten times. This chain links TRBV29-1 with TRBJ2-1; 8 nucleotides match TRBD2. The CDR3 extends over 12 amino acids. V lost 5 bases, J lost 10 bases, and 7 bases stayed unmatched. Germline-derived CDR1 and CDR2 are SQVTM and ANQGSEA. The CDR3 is CSVRPGGGEQFF. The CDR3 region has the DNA TGCAGCGTTCGCCCGGGAGGGGGAGAGCAGTTCTTC.

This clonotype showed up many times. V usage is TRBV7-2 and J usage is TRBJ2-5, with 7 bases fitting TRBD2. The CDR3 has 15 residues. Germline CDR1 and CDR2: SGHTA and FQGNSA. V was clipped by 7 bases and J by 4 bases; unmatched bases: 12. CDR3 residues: CASTLRGVFRETQYF. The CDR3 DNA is TGTGCCAGCACCCTCCGGGGGGTTTTCCGAGAGACCCAGTACTTC.

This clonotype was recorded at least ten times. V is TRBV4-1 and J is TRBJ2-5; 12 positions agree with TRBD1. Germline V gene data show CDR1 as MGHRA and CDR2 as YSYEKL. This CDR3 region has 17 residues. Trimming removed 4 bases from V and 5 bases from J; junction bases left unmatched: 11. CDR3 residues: CASSRNAGDRGPETQYF. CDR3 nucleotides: TGCGCCAGCAGCCGAAATGCCGGGGACAGGGGGCCGGAGACCCAGTACTTC.

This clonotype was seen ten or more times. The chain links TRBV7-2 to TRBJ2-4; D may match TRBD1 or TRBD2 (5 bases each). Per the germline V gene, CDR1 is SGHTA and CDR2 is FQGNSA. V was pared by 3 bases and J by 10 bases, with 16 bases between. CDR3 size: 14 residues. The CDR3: CASSFRPGAEIQYF. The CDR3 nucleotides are TGTGCCAGCAGCTTCCGCCCCGGGGCCGAAATTCAGTACTTC. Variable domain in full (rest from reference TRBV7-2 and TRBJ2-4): GAGVSQSPSNKVTEKGKDVELRCDPISGHTALYWYRQSLGQGLEFLIYFQGNSAPDKSGLPSDRFSAERTGGSVSTLTIQRTQQEDSAVYLCASSFRPGAEIQYFGAGTRLSVL.

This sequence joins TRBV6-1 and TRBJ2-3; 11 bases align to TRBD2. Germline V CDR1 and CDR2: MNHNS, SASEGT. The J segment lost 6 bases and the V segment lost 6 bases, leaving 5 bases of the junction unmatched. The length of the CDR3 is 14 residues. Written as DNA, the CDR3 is TGTGCCAGCAGCCTAGCGGGAGGAGGCGATACGCAGTATTTT. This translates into CASSLAGGGDTQYF.

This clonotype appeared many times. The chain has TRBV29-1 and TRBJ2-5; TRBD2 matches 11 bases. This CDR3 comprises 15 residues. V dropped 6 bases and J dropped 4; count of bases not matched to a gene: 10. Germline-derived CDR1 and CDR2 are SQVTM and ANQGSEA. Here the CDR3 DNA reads TGCAGCGTAGCTTATCTAGCGGGAGGTGGAGAGACCCAGTACTTC. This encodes CSVAYLAGGGETQYF. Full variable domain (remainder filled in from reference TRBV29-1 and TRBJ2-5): SAVISQKPSRDICQRGTSLTIQCQVDSQVTMMFWYRQQPGQSLTLIATANQGSEATYESGFVIDKFPISRPNLTFSTLTVSNMSPEDSSIYLCSVAYLAGGGETQYFGPGTRLLVL.

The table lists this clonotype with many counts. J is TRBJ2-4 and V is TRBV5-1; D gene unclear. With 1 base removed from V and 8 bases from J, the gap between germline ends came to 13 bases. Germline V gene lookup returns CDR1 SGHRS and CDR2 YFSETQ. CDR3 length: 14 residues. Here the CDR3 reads CASSLKPFADIQYF. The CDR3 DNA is TGCGCCAGCAGCTTGAAGCCATTCGCGGACATTCAGTACTTC.

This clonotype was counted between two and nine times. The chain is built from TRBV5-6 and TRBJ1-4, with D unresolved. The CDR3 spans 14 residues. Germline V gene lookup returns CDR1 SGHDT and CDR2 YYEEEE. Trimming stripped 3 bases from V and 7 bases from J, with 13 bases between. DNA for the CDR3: TGTGCCAGCAGCTCCGGGATTCTAATTGAAAAACTGTTTTTT. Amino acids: CASSSGILIEKLFF.

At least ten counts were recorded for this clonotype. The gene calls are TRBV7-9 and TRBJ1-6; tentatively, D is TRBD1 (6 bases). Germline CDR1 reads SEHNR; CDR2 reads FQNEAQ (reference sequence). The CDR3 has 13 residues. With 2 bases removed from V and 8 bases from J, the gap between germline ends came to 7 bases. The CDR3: CASSLQGYSPLHF. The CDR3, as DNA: TGTGCCAGCAGCTTACAGGGGTATTCACCCCTCCACTTT. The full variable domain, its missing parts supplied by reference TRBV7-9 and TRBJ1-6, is DTGVSQNPRHKITKRGQNVTFRCDPISEHNRLYWYRQTLGQGPEFLTYFQNEAQLEKSRLLSDRFSAERPKGSFSTLEIQRTEQGDSAMYLCASSLQGYSPLHFGNGTRLTVT.

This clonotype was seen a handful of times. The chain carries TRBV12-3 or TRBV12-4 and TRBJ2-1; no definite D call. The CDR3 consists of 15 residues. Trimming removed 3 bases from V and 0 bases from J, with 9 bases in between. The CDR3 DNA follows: TGTGCCAGCAGTTTCGGCCGTAGCTCCTACAATGAGCAGTTCTTC. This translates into CASSFGRSSYNEQFF.

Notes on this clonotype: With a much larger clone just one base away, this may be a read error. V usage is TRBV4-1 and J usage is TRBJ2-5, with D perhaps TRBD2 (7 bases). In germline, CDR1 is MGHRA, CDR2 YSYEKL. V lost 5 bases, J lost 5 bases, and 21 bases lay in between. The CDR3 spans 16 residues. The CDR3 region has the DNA TGCGCCAGCAGCTGCATCCAGGGAGGGGGTGTGGAGACCCAGTACTTC. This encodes CASSCIQGGGVETQYF.

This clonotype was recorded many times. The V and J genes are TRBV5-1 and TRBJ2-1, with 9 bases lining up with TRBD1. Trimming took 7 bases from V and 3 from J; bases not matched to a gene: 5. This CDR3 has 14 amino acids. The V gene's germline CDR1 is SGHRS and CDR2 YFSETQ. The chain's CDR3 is CASQGQGYYNEQFF. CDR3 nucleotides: TGCGCCAGCCAGGGACAGGGTTACTACAATGAGCAGTTCTTC. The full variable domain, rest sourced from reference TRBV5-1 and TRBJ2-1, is KAGVTQTPRYLIKTRGQQVTLSCSPISGHRSVSWYQQTPGQGLQFLFEYFSETQRNKGNFPGRFSGRQFSNSRSEMNVSTLELGDSALYLCASQGQGYYNEQFFGPGTRLTVL.

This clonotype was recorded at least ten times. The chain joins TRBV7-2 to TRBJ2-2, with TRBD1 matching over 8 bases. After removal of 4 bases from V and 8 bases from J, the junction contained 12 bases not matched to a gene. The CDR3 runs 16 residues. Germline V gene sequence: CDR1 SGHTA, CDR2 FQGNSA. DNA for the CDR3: TGTGCCAGCAGCTCTCAGGGGGCAGAGTGGACTGGGGAGCTGTTTTTT. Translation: CASSSQGAEWTGELFF.

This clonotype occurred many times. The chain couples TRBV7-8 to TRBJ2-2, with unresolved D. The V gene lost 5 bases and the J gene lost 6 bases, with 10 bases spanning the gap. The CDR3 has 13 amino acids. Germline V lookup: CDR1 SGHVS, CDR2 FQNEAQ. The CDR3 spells CASSPLLAGELFF. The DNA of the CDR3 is TGTGCCAGCAGCCCTTTATTAGCCGGGGAGCTGTTTTTT.

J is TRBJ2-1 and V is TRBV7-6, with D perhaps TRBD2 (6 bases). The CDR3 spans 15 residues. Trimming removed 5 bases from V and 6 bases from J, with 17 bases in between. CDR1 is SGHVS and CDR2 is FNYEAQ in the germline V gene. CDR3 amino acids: CASSLGLPFSNEQFF. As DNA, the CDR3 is TGTGCCAGCAGCCTGGGACTGCCCTTCTCCAATGAGCAGTTCTTC.

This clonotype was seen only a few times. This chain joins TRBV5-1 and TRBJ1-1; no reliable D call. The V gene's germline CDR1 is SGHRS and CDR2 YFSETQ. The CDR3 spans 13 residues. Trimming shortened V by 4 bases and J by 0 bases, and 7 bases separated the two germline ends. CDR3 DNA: TGCGCCAGCAGCGATCAGGTGAACACTGAAGCTTTCTTT. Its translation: CASSDQVNTEAFF. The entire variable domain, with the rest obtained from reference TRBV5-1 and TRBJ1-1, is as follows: KAGVTQTPRYLIKTRGQQVTLSCSPISGHRSVSWYQQTPGQGLQFLFEYFSETQRNKGNFPGRFSGRQFSNSRSEMNVSTLELGDSALYLCASSDQVNTEAFFGQGTRLTVV.

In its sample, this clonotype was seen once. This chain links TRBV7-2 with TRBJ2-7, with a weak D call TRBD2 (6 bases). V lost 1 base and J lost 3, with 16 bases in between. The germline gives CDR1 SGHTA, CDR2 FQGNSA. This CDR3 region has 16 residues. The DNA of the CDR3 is TGTGCCAGCAGCTTAGTCCAACTAGCATGGGGCTACGAGCAGTACTTC. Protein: CASSLVQLAWGYEQYF.

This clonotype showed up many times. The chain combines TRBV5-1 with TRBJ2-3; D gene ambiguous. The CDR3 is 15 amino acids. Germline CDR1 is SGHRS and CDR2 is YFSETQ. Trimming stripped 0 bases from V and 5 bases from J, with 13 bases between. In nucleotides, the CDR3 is TGCGCCAGCAGCTTGGGGTCAGTCAACATAGATACGCAGTATTTT. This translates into CASSLGSVNIDTQYF.

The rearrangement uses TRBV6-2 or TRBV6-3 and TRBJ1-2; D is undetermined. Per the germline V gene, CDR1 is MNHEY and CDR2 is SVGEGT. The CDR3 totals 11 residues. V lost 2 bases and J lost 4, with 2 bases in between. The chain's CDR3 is CASSYPYGYTF. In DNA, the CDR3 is TGTGCCAGCAGTTACCCCTATGGCTACACCTTC.

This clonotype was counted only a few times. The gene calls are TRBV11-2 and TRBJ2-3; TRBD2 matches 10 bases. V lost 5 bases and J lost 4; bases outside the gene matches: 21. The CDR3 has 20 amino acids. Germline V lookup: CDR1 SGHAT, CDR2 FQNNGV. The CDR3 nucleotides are TGTGCCAGCAGCCCGCCTGACTACATGGGGCTAGCGGGAGTTGCAGATACGCAGTATTTT. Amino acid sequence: CASSPPDYMGLAGVADTQYF.

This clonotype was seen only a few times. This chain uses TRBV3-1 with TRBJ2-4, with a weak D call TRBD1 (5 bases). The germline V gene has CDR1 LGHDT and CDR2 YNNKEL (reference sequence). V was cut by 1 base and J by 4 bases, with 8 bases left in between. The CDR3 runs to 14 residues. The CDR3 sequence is CASSQAREKNIQYF. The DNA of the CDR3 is TGTGCCAGCAGCCAAGCCAGGGAAAAAAACATTCAGTACTTC.